The 27 T cell receptor beta chains in this list originate from one sample, sequenced in a study of beta chain features in type 1 diabetes. Findings and caveats of the study: The study found moderately but significantly shorter TCRB CDR3s in all four CD4+ subsets of Type 1 diabetes patients.

Their specific antigens are unknown. Sequenced material consisted of expressed TCRB transcripts (all of the isolated RNA was reverse transcribed). Method: immunoSEQ multiplex PCR; TCRdb's copy keeps in-frame clones and lacks some. The table lists around 260,000 clones, around 21% of them singletons. Sequencing was done on a sample of naive CD4+ T cells from blood. Receptor source: a woman in her thirties or forties with type 1 diabetes.

The rearrangement links TRBV4-1 to TRBJ2-1; 9 nucleotides line up with TRBD1. CDR1 and CDR2 from the germline V gene are MGHRA and YSYEKL. V gave up 0 bases and J gave up 2 bases; unmatched junction bases: 5. CDR3 length: 17 residues. The CDR3 region has the DNA TGCGCCAGCAGCCAAGATCGAGGGACAGGGACCTACAATGAGCAGTTCTTC. Its translation is CASSQDRGTGTYNEQFF.

The gene calls are TRBV23-1 and TRBJ2-2, with D perhaps matching TRBD1 (5 bases). TRBV23-1 falls under the ORF class, with uncertain function. CDR3 length: 13 residues. V was clipped by 0 bases and J by 6 bases, with 5 bases between them. This chain's CDR3 is CASSQSGAGELFF. As DNA, the CDR3 is TGCGCCAGCAGTCAATCAGGGGCCGGGGAGCTGTTTTTT.

This clone has more than one count but fewer than ten. CDR3 amino acids: CASSLGGGGSNQPQHF. The CDR3 nucleotides read TGTGCCAGCAGCCTTGGGGGGGGCGGGAGCAATCAGCCCCAGCATTTT. This chain joins TRBV7-9 and TRBJ1-5, with D possibly matching TRBD1 (6 bases). This CDR3 spans 16 amino acids. Trimming cost V 5 bases and J 1 base, with 15 bases left between them. Germline V gene data show CDR1 as SEHNR and CDR2 as FQNEAQ (reference sequence).

This clone was seen only a few times. This sequence joins TRBV19 and TRBJ2-1; 8 bases line up with TRBD2. The CDR3 has 15 residues. Germline loops: CDR1 LNHDA, CDR2 SQIVND (reference sequence). With 5 bases clipped from V and 10 bases from J, the junction kept 13 bases outside the gene matches. CDR3 region: CASSYWLAGRGEQFF. CDR3 nucleotide sequence: TGTGCCAGTAGTTATTGGCTAGCGGGTCGTGGGGAGCAGTTCTTC.

This clone was seen only a few times. This sequence joins TRBV10-3 and TRBJ2-1, with D possibly matching TRBD2 (5 bases). The CDR3 totals 15 residues. Germline CDR1 and CDR2: ENHRY and SYGVKD. The V end lost 6 bases, the J end lost 5 bases, and 17 bases lay between the germline ends. The CDR3 DNA reads as TGTGCCATCAGGGAAAGAAGCGGAATCAACAATGAGCAGTTCTTC. Its translation is CAIRERSGINNEQFF.

The chain carries TRBV6-5 and TRBJ1-2; D is perhaps TRBD1 (6 bases). Germline V lookup: CDR1 MNHEY, CDR2 SVGAGI. The CDR3 covers 15 residues. V was trimmed by 2 bases and J by 5 bases, leaving 15 bases between them. This chain's CDR3 is CASSYEQGVGYGYTF. Written as DNA, the CDR3 is TGTGCCAGCAGTTACGAACAGGGAGTAGGATATGGCTACACCTTC.

In its sample, this clone was seen a few times. The CDR3 region is CASSEIEYPGDYGYTF. Written as DNA, the CDR3 is TGTGCCAGCAGTGAAATAGAGTATCCAGGGGACTATGGCTACACCTTC. The J gene is TRBJ1-2, the V gene TRBV25-1; D perhaps matches TRBD1 (6 bases). CDR1 is MGHDK and CDR2 is SYGVNS in the germline V gene. The CDR3 has 16 amino acids. V lost 2 bases to trimming and J lost 3 bases, with 16 bases between them.

J is TRBJ1-5 and V is TRBV30, with TRBD1 identical over 7 bases. V was clipped by 1 base and J by 4 bases; unmatched bases: 4. The CDR3 covers 14 residues. Germline loops: CDR1 GTSNPN, CDR2 SVGIG (reference sequence). The CDR3 spells CAWSGQGGNQPQHF. Here the CDR3 DNA reads TGTGCCTGGAGTGGACAGGGAGGTAATCAGCCCCAGCATTTT.

This CDR3 reads CASSPDNYGYTF. CDR3 DNA: TGTGCCAGCAGCCCAGATAACTATGGCTACACCTTC. The rearrangement uses TRBV7-2 and TRBJ1-2; the D is unclear. The CDR3 has 12 residues. Germline lookup yields CDR1 SGHTA and CDR2 FQGNSA. V lost 5 bases, J lost 1 base, and 5 bases lay in between.

This clone has just one count. This sequence joins TRBV5-1 and TRBJ2-3, with 12 bases identical to TRBD1. The CDR3 sequence is 16 residues long. Germline assignment: CDR1 SGHRS and CDR2 YFSETQ. With 4 bases clipped from V and 4 bases from J, the junction kept 7 bases outside the gene matches. The CDR3 nucleotides are TGCGCCAGCAGCGGGGGACAGGGGGCGCGTCCAGATACGCAGTATTTT. Its translation is CASSGGQGARPDTQYF.

This clone was observed a handful of times. The chain couples TRBV7-2 to TRBJ2-7, with 7 nucleotides matching TRBD2. The CDR3 extends over 15 amino acids. J gave up 5 bases and V 2 bases, and 9 bases lay outside the gene matches. Germline V lookup: CDR1 SGHTA, CDR2 FQGNSA. CDR3 sequence: CASSLMRGNWNEQYF. The CDR3 coding sequence is TGTGCCAGCAGCTTAATGCGGGGGAATTGGAACGAGCAGTACTTC.

This clone was seen more than once but under ten times. The chain joins TRBV4-3 to TRBJ2-3; perhaps TRBD1 as D (5 bases). The V gene lost 0 bases and the J gene lost 9 bases, with 13 bases spanning the gap. Looked up from germline, CDR1 is LGHNA and CDR2 is YSLEER. This CDR3 spans 14 amino acids. The DNA of the CDR3 is TGCGCCAGCAGCCAAGACAGACAAACAGGAACGCAGTATTTT. The encoded protein is CASSQDRQTGTQYF.

The V gene is TRBV5-4, the J gene TRBJ2-3; 8 nucleotides line up with TRBD2. The germline CDR1 and CDR2 sequences are SGHNT and YYREEE (reference sequence). This CDR3 has 17 amino acids. Trimming took 1 base from V and 3 from J; bases not matched to a gene: 10. The CDR3, as DNA: TGTGCCAGCAGCTTGTATTTAGCGGGATCTAGGACAGATACGCAGTATTTT. It is translated as CASSLYLAGSRTDTQYF.

V usage is TRBV30 and J usage is TRBJ1-2; no firm D call. This CDR3 has 13 amino acids. Germline CDR1 is GTSNPN and CDR2 is SVGIG (reference sequence). Deletions cut 0 bases from V and 2 bases from J, with 7 bases between. CDR3 sequence: CAWSVLRNYGYTF. In nucleotides, the CDR3 is TGTGCCTGGAGTGTACTCAGGAACTATGGCTACACCTTC.

This clone was detected only a few times. The genes are TRBV7-9 and TRBJ1-5; TRBD1 matches 7 bases. This CDR3 is built from 14 residues. V lost 4 bases to trimming and J lost 3 bases; unmatched junction nucleotides: 3. CDR1 and CDR2 from the germline V gene are SEHNR and FQNEAQ (reference sequence). CDR3 region: CASSSGQVNQPQHF. The DNA for the CDR3 is TGTGCCAGCAGCTCCGGACAGGTCAATCAGCCCCAGCATTTT.

This clone was seen a few times. V is TRBV6-6 and J is TRBJ1-2; 7 nucleotides match TRBD1. The germline gives CDR1 MNHNY, CDR2 SVGAGI (reference sequence). CDR3 length: 16 amino acids. Losses at the gene ends were 5 bases for V and 5 bases for J; bases not matched to a gene: 14. CDR3 protein: CASSQQGTLANYGYTF. The CDR3 nucleotides read TGTGCCAGCAGTCAACAGGGGACATTAGCCAATTATGGCTACACCTTC.

This clone was counted between two and nine times. The chain uses TRBV18 and TRBJ2-1, with D perhaps TRBD1 (6 bases). Trimming took off 0 bases at V and 7 bases at J, with 19 bases between the two ends. The germline V gene has CDR1 KGHSH and CDR2 LQKENI. There are 17 residues in the CDR3. The CDR3 sequence is CASSPPSTGLTGNEQFF. For the CDR3, the DNA is TGTGCCAGCTCACCACCCTCGACAGGTCTAACGGGGAATGAGCAGTTCTTC.

The rearrangement links TRBV4-3 to TRBJ2-2, with a weak D call TRBD1 (5 bases). The germline CDR1 and CDR2 sequences are LGHNA and YSLEER. V lost 1 base and J lost 8, with 11 bases in between. The CDR3 length is 14 residues. In DNA form, the CDR3 reads TGCGCCAGCAGCCAAGCACAGGCCGGAGGGGAGCTGTTTTTT. The encoded protein is CASSQAQAGGELFF.

The rearrangement joins TRBV5-1 to TRBJ2-5, with 7 nucleotides matching TRBD2. Unmatched junction bases numbered 14, after V lost 5 bases and J lost 4 bases. The CDR3 runs to 16 residues. The germline V gene encodes CDR1 SGHRS and CDR2 YFSETQ. The CDR3, as DNA: TGCGCCAGCAGTTCCGAGGGCGGGAGAACCCGAGAGACCCAGTACTTC. It encodes CASSSEGGRTRETQYF. Full variable domain (outside the CDR3, taken from reference TRBV5-1 and TRBJ2-5): KAGVTQTPRYLIKTRGQQVTLSCSPISGHRSVSWYQQTPGQGLQFLFEYFSETQRNKGNFPGRFSGRQFSNSRSEMNVSTLELGDSALYLCASSSEGGRTRETQYFGPGTRLLVL.

This clone was counted a few times. The V gene is TRBV4-3, the J gene TRBJ1-2; 7 bases agree with TRBD1. The CDR3 loop spans 16 amino acids. The germline gives CDR1 LGHNA, CDR2 YSLEER. V was clipped by 0 bases and J by 3 bases; unmatched bases: 7. CDR3 DNA sequence: TGCGCCAGCAGCCAAGACGACAGGGTAAATGACTATGGCTACACCTTC. Protein product: CASSQDDRVNDYGYTF.

Concerning this clone: The sample contains more than one DNA sequence encoding this CDR3. The chain uses TRBV30 and TRBJ1-2; TRBD1 might be the D (5 bases). This CDR3 spans 13 amino acids. V was shortened by 0 bases and J by 8 bases, with 13 bases between the two germline ends. The germline CDR1 and CDR2 sequences are GTSNPN and SVGIG (reference sequence). DNA for the CDR3: TGTGCCTGGAGTGTACGCGGGGGGAGAGGCTACACCTTC. Protein product: CAWSVRGGRGYTF.

This clone has just a few counts. The rearrangement uses TRBV5-1 and TRBJ2-2; TRBD1 aligns across 7 bases. Losses at the gene ends were 6 bases for V and 1 base for J; bases not matched to a gene: 6. Germline CDR1 is SGHRS and CDR2 is YFSETQ. This CDR3 contains 15 residues. CDR3 DNA: TGCGCCAGCACCACCTGGACAGGGAACACCGGGGAGCTGTTTTTT. This encodes CASTTWTGNTGELFF.

This clone was seen more than once but under ten times. The J gene is TRBJ1-1, the V gene TRBV25-1; no clear D. Per the germline V gene, CDR1 is MGHDK and CDR2 is SYGVNS. Trimming left V 2 bases short and J 7 bases short, with 5 bases between. The CDR3 runs to 11 residues. This CDR3 reads CASSEHGEAFF. The CDR3 DNA reads as TGTGCCAGCAGTGAACACGGTGAAGCTTTCTTT.

CDR3 region: CASSYLQETQYF. CDR3 coding DNA: TGTGCCAGCAGTTACCTCCAGGAGACCCAGTACTTC. The chain is built from TRBV6-6 and TRBJ2-5; no firm D call. CDR3 size: 12 residues. Germline CDR1 reads MNHNY; CDR2 reads SVGAGI (reference sequence). V was trimmed by 2 bases and J by 5 bases, leaving 6 bases between them.

The gene calls are TRBV9 and TRBJ1-1; possible D gene TRBD1, 5 bases. The CDR3 sequence is 16 residues long. The V end lost 0 bases, the J end lost 7 bases, and 19 bases lay between the germline ends. From germline, CDR1 is SGDLS and CDR2 YYNGEE. In DNA form, the CDR3 reads TGTGCCAGCAGCGTAGGGGCAGGGCTAGGCCCCTTTGAAGCTTTCTTT. Its translation is CASSVGAGLGPFEAFF.

The sample holds a few counts of this clone. The J gene is TRBJ2-3, the V gene TRBV6-5; 7 positions agree with TRBD1. The CDR3 runs to 14 residues. Germline V lookup: CDR1 MNHEY, CDR2 SVGAGI. J lost 2 bases, V lost 6 bases, and 5 bases had no gene match. CDR3 residues: CASSLGTATDTQYF. CDR3 sequence (DNA): TGTGCCAGCAGCCTAGGGACAGCCACAGATACGCAGTATTTT.

The J gene is TRBJ1-1, the V gene TRBV7-2, with unresolved D. Germline V gene data show CDR1 as SGHTA and CDR2 as FQGNSA. The CDR3 loop spans 13 amino acids. Deletions cut 1 base from V and 5 bases from J, with 8 bases between. CDR3 residues: CASSLDGGTEAFF. In DNA, the CDR3 is TGTGCCAGCAGCTTAGACGGAGGGACTGAAGCTTTCTTT.